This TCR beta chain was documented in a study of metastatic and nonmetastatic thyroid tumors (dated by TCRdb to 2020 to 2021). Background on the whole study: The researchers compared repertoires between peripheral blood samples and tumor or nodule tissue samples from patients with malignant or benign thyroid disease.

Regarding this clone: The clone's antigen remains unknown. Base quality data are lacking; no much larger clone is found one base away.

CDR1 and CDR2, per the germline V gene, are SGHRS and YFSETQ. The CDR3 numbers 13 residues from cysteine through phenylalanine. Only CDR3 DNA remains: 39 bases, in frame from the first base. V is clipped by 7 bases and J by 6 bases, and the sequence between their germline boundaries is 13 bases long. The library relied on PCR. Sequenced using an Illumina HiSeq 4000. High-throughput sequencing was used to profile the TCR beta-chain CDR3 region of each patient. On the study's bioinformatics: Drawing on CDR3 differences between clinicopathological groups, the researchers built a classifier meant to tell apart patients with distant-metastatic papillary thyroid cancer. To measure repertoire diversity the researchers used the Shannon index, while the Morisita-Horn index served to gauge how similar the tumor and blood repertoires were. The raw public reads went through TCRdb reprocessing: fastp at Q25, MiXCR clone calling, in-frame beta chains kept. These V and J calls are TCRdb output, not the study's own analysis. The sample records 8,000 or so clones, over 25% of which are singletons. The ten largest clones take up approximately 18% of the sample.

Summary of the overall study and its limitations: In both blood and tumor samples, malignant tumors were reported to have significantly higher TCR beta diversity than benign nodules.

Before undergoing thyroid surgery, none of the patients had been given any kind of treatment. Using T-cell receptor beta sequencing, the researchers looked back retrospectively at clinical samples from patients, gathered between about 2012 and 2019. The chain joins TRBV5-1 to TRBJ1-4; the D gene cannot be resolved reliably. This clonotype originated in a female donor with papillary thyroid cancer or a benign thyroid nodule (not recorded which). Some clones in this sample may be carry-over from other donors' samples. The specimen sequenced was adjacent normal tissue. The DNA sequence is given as TGCGCCAGCGGAGGTGGGGTATATGAAAAACTGTTTTTT. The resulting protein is CASGGGVYEKLFF.